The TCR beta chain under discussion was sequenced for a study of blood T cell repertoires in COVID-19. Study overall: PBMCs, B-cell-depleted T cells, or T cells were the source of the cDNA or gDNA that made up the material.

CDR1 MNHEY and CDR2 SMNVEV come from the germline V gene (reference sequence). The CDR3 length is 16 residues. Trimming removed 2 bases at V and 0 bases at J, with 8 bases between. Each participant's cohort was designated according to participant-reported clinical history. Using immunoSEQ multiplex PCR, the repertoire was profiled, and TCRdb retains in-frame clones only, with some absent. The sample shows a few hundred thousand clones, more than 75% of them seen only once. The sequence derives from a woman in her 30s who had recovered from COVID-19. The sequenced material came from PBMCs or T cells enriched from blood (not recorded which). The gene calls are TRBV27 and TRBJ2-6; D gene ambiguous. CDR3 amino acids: CASSLTVSSGANVLTF. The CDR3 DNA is TGTGCCAGCAGTTTAACCGTCAGCTCTGGGGCCAACGTCCTGACTTTC. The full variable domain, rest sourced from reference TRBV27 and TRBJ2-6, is EAQVTQNPRYLITVTGKKLTVTCSQNMNHEYMSWYRQDPGLGLRQIYYSMNVEVTDKGDVPEGYKVSRKEKRNFPLILESPSPNQTSLYFCASSLTVSSGANVLTFGAGSRLTVL.